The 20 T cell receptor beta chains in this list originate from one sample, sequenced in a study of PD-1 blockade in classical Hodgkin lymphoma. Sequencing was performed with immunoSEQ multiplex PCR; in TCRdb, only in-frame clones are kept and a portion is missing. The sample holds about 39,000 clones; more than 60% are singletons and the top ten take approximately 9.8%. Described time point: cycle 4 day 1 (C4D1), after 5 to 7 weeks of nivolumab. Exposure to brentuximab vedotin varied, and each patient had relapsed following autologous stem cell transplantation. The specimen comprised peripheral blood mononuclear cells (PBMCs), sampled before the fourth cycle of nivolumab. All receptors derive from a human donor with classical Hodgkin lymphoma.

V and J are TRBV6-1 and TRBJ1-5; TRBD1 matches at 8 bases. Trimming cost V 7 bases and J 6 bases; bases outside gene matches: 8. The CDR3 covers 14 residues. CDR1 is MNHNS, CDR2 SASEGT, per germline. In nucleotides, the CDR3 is TGTGCCAGCATCAGCCAGGGGGCGGCTCAGCCCCAGCATTTT. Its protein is CASISQGAAQPQHF.

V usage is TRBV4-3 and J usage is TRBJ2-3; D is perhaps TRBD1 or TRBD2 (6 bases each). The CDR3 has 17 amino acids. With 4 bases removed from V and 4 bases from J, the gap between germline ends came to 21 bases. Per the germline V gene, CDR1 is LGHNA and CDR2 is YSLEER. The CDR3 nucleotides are TGCGCCAGCAGCCCACGCCCTCGGGGGCGGACCGCAGATACGCAGTATTTT. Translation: CASSPRPRGRTADTQYF.

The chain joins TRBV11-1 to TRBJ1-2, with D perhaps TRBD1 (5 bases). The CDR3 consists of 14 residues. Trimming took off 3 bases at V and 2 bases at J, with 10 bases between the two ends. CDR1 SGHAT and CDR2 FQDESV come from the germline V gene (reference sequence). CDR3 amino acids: CASSLHGANYGYTF. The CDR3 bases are TGTGCCAGCAGCTTGCACGGGGCCAACTATGGCTACACCTTC. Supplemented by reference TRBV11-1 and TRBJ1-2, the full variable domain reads EAEVAQSPRYKITEKSQAVAFWCDPISGHATLYWYRQILGQGPELLVQFQDESVVDDSQLPKDRFSAERLKGVDSTLKIQPAELGDSAMYLCASSLHGANYGYTFGSGTRLTVV.

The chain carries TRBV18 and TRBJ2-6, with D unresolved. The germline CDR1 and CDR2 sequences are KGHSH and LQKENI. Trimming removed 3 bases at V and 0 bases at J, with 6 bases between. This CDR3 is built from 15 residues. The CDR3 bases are TGTGCCAGCTCACCTATAATCTCTGGGGCCAACGTCCTGACTTTC. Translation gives CASSPIISGANVLTF.

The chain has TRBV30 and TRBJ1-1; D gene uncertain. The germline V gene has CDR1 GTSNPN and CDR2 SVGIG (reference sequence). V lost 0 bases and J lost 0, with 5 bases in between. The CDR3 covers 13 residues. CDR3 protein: CAWSVQLNTEAFF. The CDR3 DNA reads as TGTGCCTGGAGTGTACAACTGAACACTGAAGCTTTCTTT. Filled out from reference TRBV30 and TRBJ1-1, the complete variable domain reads SQTIHQWPATLVQPVGSPLSLECTVEGTSNPNLYWYRQAAGRGLQLLFYSVGIGQISSEVPQNLSASRPQDRQFILSSKKLLLSDSGFYLCAWSVQLNTEAFFGQGTRLTVV.

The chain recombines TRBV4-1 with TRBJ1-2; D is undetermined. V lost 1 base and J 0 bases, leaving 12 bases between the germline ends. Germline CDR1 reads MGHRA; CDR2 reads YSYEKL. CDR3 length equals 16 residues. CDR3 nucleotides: TGCGCCAGCAGCCAAGCGCGAACACGGACTAACTATGGCTACACCTTC. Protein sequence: CASSQARTRTNYGYTF.

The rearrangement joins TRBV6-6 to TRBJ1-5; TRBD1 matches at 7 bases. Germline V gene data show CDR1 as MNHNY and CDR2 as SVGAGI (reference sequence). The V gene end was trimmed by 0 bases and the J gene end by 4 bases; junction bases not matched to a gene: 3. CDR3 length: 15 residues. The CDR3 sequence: CASSYSDRSNQPQHF. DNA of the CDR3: TGTGCCAGCAGTTACTCGGACAGGTCAAATCAGCCCCAGCATTTT.

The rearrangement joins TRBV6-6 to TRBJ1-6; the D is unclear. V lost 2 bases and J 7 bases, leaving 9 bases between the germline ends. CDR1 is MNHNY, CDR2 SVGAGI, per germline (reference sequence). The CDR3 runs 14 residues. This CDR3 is CASSYVGWNSPLHF. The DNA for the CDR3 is TGTGCCAGCAGTTACGTGGGTTGGAATTCACCCCTCCACTTT.

In DNA form, the CDR3 reads TGCGCCAGCAGCCAAGATCTGAGGGTCACTGAAGCTTTCTTT. Its translation is CASSQDLRVTEAFF. The chain is built from TRBV4-3 and TRBJ1-1, with no clear D. Germline-derived CDR1 and CDR2 are LGHNA and YSLEER. V lost 0 bases and J lost 4, with 9 bases in between. The CDR3 is 14 amino acids.

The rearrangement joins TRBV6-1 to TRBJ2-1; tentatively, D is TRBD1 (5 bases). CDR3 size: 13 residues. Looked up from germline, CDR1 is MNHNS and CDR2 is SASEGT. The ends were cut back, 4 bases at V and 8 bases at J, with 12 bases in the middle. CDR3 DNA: TGTGCCAGCAGTGGTATTATGGGGCATGAGCAGTTCTTC. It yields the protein CASSGIMGHEQFF.

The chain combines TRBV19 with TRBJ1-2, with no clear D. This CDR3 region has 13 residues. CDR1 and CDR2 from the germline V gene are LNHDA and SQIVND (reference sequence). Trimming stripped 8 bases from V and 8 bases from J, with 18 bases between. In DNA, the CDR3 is TGTGCCAGTCATGGTTTCGTGACGGGGGGCTACACCTTC. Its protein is CASHGFVTGGYTF.

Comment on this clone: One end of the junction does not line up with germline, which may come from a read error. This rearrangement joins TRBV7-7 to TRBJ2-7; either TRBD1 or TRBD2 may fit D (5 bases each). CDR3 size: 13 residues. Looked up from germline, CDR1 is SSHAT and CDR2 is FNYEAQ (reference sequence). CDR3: CASSSGTLGEQYF. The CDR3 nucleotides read TGTGCTAGCAGCTCAGGGACCCTCGGGGAGCAGTACTTC.

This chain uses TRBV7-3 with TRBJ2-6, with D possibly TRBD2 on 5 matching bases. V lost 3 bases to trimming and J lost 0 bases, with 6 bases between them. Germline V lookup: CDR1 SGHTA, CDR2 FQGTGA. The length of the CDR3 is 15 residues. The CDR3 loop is CASSFRGSGANVLTF. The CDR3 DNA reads TGTGCCAGCAGCTTCCGGGGCTCTGGGGCCAACGTCCTGACTTTC. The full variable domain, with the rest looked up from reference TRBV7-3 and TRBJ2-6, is GAGVSQTPSNKVTEKGKYVELRCDPISGHTALYWYRQSLGQGPEFLIYFQGTGAADDSGLPNDRFFAVRPEGSVSTLKIQRTERGDSAVYLCASSFRGSGANVLTFGAGSRLTVL.

The CDR3 region has the DNA TGTGCCAGCAGCTTAGTTAAAGATAATTCACCCCTCCACTTT. It codes for CASSLVKDNSPLHF. The rearrangement links TRBV11-2 to TRBJ1-6; no clear D. Germline V gene lookup returns CDR1 SGHAT and CDR2 FQNNGV. CDR3 length equals 14 residues. Trimming cost V 1 base and J 5 bases, with 6 bases left between them.

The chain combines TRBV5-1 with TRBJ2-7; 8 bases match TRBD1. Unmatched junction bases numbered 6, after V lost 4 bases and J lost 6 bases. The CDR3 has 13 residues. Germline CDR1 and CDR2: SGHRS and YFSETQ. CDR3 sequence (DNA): TGCGCCAGCAGCACCCAGGGGGCGGTCGAGCAGTACTTC. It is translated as CASSTQGAVEQYF.

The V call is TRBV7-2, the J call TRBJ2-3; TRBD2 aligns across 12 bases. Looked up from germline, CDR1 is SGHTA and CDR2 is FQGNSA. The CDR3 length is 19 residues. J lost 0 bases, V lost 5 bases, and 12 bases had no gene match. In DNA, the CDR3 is TGTGCCAGCAGCCATGGTCTAGCGGGGGGGCGGTCTAGCACAGATACGCAGTATTTT. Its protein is CASSHGLAGGRSSTDTQYF.

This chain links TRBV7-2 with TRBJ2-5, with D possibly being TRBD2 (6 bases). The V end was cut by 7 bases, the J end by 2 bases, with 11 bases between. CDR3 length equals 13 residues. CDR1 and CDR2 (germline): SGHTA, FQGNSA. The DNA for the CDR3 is TGTGCCAGCACCCCACGGGGGCAAGAGACCCAGTACTTC. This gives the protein CASTPRGQETQYF.

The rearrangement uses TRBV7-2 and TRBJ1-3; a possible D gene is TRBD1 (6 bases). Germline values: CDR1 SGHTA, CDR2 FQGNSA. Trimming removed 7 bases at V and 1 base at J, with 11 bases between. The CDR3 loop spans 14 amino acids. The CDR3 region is CASIHRESGNTIYF. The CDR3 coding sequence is TGTGCCAGCATCCACAGGGAATCTGGAAACACCATATATTTT.

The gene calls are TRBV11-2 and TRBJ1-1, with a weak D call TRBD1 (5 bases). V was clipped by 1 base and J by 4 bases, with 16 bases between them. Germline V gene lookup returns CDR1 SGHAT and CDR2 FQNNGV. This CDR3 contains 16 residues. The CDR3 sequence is CASSLGGRVGSTEAFF. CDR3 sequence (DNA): TGTGCCAGCAGCTTAGGCGGCAGGGTGGGGAGCACTGAAGCTTTCTTT.

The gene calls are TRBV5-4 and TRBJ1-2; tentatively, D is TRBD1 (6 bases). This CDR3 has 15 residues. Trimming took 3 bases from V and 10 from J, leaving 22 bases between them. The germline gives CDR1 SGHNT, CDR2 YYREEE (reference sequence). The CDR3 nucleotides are TGTGCCAGCAGCTCGCTGGGGGGGGCAGGGTTGGACTACACCTTC. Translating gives CASSSLGGAGLDYTF.